This TCR beta chain was identified during a study of regulatory T cells in long-lasting Graves disease (dated by TCRdb to the early 2020s). In the study overall: In the newly diagnosed Graves' disease group, patients had been taking antithyroid drugs for less than 3 months. This study used TCR sequencing and RNA sequencing of peripheral blood to compare persistent Graves' disease patients against newly diagnosed Graves' disease patients. The study took place in China and was registered as a clinical trial. TCR sequencing covered some 13 persistent and roughly 20 newly diagnosed Graves' disease patients, some 33 samples in total. Broader findings and caveats from the paper: The authors noted that the small sample size was a limitation that may lower accuracy. Compared with newly diagnosed patients, persistent Graves' disease patients had lower TCR Shannon entropy and fewer highly expanded clones, which suggests clonal expansion. Sequencing and analysis were restricted to the TCR beta chain. More public clonotypes were shared among persistent patients (more than 2,500) than among newly diagnosed patients (more than 950). TRBV28, TRBJ1-2 and TRBJ2-5 were preferentially used in persistent disease, while TRBV20-1 and TRBJ2-1 were favored in newly diagnosed disease. Only peripheral blood was studied, because thyroid tissue, the primary lesion, was inaccessible.

At the junction V is shortened by 2 bases and J by 6 bases; bases outside the gene matches: 2. CDR1 KGHSH and CDR2 LQKENI were looked up in the germline V gene. Counted from cysteine to phenylalanine, this CDR3 has 16 amino acids. Left in the record is the CDR3 DNA by itself, 48 bases read in frame from the first base. This clonotype has just a few counts. Which antigen it targets is not known. No base quality information exists; no much larger clone differs at one position. Library method: multiplex PCR. The data were produced on an Illumina HiSeq 4000. CDR3 regions were amplified by Arm-PCR with iRepertoire HTBI primers to construct TCR beta libraries. Gel purification was performed on PCR products prior to sequencing. The authors processed their data as follows. Across samples, 55 to 80 TRBV and 15 or so TRBJ segments were identified and used for gene usage analysis of CDR3 amino acid clonotypes. Filtered high-quality paired reads were merged into contigs using COPE and FqMerger. Contigs were aligned with BLAST to IMGT TRBV, TRBD and TRBJ reference genes, and CDR3 was defined per IMGT. Highly expanded clones were defined as clonotypes with a frequency above 0.1%. Shannon entropy served as the measure of repertoire diversity, while the Gini coefficient captured V-J evenness. Clonotypes shared by more than one individual were considered public. TCRdb reworked the public reads: Q25 trimming with fastp, MiXCR clone assembly, productive beta chains retained. Duplicate CDR3 protein sequences are folded into a single record with the most common DNA and genes. The V and J calls, along with clone size, are taken from TCRdb and not from the paper's own processing. The sample includes a few hundred thousand distinct CDR3 sequences, with 16% observed a single time. The ten top clones hold 30% of the sample.

Taken with the paper, the label for time point translates to: newly diagnosed GD, antithyroid drugs for less than 3 months. For both TCR sequencing and RNA sequencing, RNA was extracted from PBMCs in TRIzol. The diagnosis of Graves' disease followed American Thyroid Association guidelines. Patients for the study were recruited at an endocrinology department in Xi'an, China. Each patient gave 8.5 to 9.5 milliliters of peripheral blood, collected in an EDTA anticoagulant tube. Ficoll Paque Plus density gradient separation was used to isolate PBMCs, and no additional T cell sorting was done. An Agilent 2100 Bioanalyzer and agarose gel were used to assess RNA quality, and a NanoDrop 2000 was used to measure RNA concentration. These sequences were also reported in another study, on T cells in Graves' hyperthyroidism and ophthalmopathy. According to the second study: A patient counted as having stable Graves' hyperthyroidism if no progression to ophthalmopathy occurred over 18 months of follow-up. Hyperthyroidism patients were newly diagnosed, with disease duration under 2 months, and aged 18 to 65 years. Patients with uncontrolled infections, other autoimmune diseases, pregnancy or lactation were excluded. Diagnoses were based on clinical symptoms, serum thyroxine and TRAb, thyroid ultrasound and orbital computed tomography. The TCR CDR3 was subjected to a first round of RT-PCR using the HTBI primer set and the Qiagen OneStep RT-PCR kit. Most expanded thyroid clonotypes (frequency above 0.001) were also found in blood, which suggests that blood repertoires may mirror thyroid immune responses. Ophthalmopathy was separated from stable hyperthyroidism by a 13 V-J signature model, with 85% to 90% sensitivity and roughly 81% specificity obtained in cross-validation and 80%/75% obtained in testing. During validation, the model predicted progression to ophthalmopathy a median of about 5.9 months ahead of onset, with around 71% sensitivity and roughly 72% specificity. To identify TCR V-J signatures that set the groups apart, the researchers used a discovery cohort of 100 patients, made up of 40 to 45 with Graves' ophthalmopathy and 57 with stable Graves' hyperthyroidism. Prospective prediction of ophthalmopathy was tested in an independent validation cohort of 18 to 20 hyperthyroidism patients and 15 to 17 patients who later progressed to ophthalmopathy. The approximately 90 discovery patients were divided at random into training and test sets in a 7:3 ratio. The study also compared thyroid tissue and blood T-cell repertoires from 6 or 7 Graves' hyperthyroidism patients. Once sampling was done, hyperthyroidism patients were given methimazole at a starting dose of 30 mg daily, whereas ophthalmopathy patients were given high-dose intravenous methylprednisolone. Libraries were constructed in a second round of multiplex PCR, after which size selection and purification were carried out. Paired-end sequencing of the libraries was performed with 100 bp reads on an Illumina HiSeq2000. SOAPnuke was used to process the raw data, throwing out any read that contained adapters or uncalled bases, had a mean Phred below 15, or lacked an exact constant-primer or identifier match. COPE v1.2.5 was used to merge the high-quality paired reads, and each unique nucleotide sequence was defined as a clonotype. Clonotypes were aligned to IMGT TRBV, TRBD and TRBJ reference segments using MiTCR v1.1. Only V-J combinations with frequency above 0.0001, covering about 99% of repertoires, were analysed. A TCS score was defined as the ratio between F50 (clonal expansion) and ExV (chaos), using BLOSUM62-based TCRdist between CDR3 peptides within each V-J. Welch's t-statistics and random forest reduced fewer than 600 V-J features to 13, which were used in a naive Bayes classifier (R e1071). No statistical method was used to fix the sample size in advance, and group allocation was not hidden from the investigators. The paper reports TCR Vbeta CDR3 sequencing of over 120 peripheral blood samples: 43 ophthalmopathy, about 75 hyperthyroidism and around 17 progressor patients.

Here the sequenced sample was peripheral blood mononuclear cells (PBMCs), taken at new diagnosis, from a patient treated with antithyroid drugs. This receptor was obtained from a middle-aged man with Graves disease. Donor details come from another sample of the same person, matched by shared clones. Recombination joined TRBV18 with TRBJ1-6; a stretch of 12 junction bases matches TRBD1. The nucleotide sequence is TGTGCCAGCTCACCAGGGGGACAGGGGGCTAATTCACCCCTCCACTTT. This yields the protein CASSPGGQGANSPLHF.